Shown below are 11 T cell receptor beta chains from a single sample sequenced in a study of cytomegalovirus exposure and HLA in healthy donors. Primers included in the PCR were 60 Vbeta and 13 Jbeta primers. Data came from immunoSEQ multiplex PCR; TCRdb stores just in-frame clones and leaves some out. The sample holds fewer than 80,000 clones; approximately 80% are singletons and the top ten take around 3.3%. Specimen: PBMCs. The receptors come from a man younger than 35 in good health and CMV-seronegative.

This chain links TRBV7-9 with TRBJ2-1; 15 bases align to TRBD2. V gave up 10 bases and J gave up 7 bases; unmatched junction bases: 2. CDR3 size: 13 residues. Germline CDR1 SEHNR, CDR2 FQNEAQ (reference sequence). As DNA, the CDR3 is TGTGCCACGGGACTAGCGGGGGGAAATGAGCAGTTCTTC. Encoded protein: CATGLAGGNEQFF.

V usage is TRBV19 and J usage is TRBJ1-1; D perhaps matches TRBD1 (5 bases). This CDR3 contains 11 residues. Trimming stripped 5 bases from V and 11 bases from J, with 12 bases between. The germline V gene encodes CDR1 LNHDA and CDR2 SQIVND (reference sequence). CDR3 amino acids: CASSLQATAFF. Here the CDR3 DNA reads TGTGCCAGTAGTCTACAGGCTACGGCTTTCTTT.

V and J are TRBV7-2 and TRBJ2-1; TRBD2 matches at 9 bases. The germline V gene has CDR1 SGHTA and CDR2 FQGNSA. The CDR3 spans 15 residues. Unmatched junction bases numbered 13, after V lost 8 bases and J lost 8 bases. CDR3 DNA sequence: TGTGCCAGCCGACCAGGGCGGGGGGGCTCGGATGAGCAGTTCTTC. Amino acids: CASRPGRGGSDEQFF.

This clone was detected only once. The chain links TRBV29-1 to TRBJ1-1; weak D call: TRBD1 (5 bases). Trimming removed 6 bases at V and 4 bases at J, with 18 bases between. The CDR3 length is 14 residues. Germline CDR1 is SQVTM and CDR2 is ANQGSEA. The DNA for the CDR3 is TGCAGCGTGCGTCCTCGACAGCCCTTCACTGAAGCTTTCTTT. It codes for CSVRPRQPFTEAFF.

The chain carries TRBV18 and TRBJ2-1; TRBD1 agrees at 8 bases. Germline loops: CDR1 KGHSH, CDR2 LQKENI. This CDR3 is built from 15 residues. With V trimmed by 3 bases and J by 5 bases, 6 bases remained unmatched. The CDR3 DNA follows: TGTGCCAGCTCACCCTCAGGGGGCCGGGACAATGAGCAGTTCTTC. Translating it yields CASSPSGGRDNEQFF.

V gene TRBV7-8 combines with J gene TRBJ2-1; 9 bases line up with TRBD1. CDR1 SGHVS and CDR2 FQNEAQ come from the germline V gene. The CDR3 is 15 amino acids. V lost 5 bases to trimming and J lost 1 base; unmatched junction nucleotides: 3. CDR3 bases: TGTGCCAGCAGCACCGGACAGGGGTCCTACAATGAGCAGTTCTTC. Translating gives CASSTGQGSYNEQFF. Combining the CDR3 with reference TRBV7-8 and TRBJ2-1 gives the whole variable domain GAGVSQSPRYKVAKRGQDVALRCDPISGHVSLFWYQQALGQGPEFLTYFQNEAQLDKSGLPSDRFFAERPEGSVSTLKIQRTQQEDSAVYLCASSTGQGSYNEQFFGPGTRLTVL.

The genes are TRBV28 and TRBJ1-1; 9 bases align to TRBD1. Germline CDR1 MDHEN, CDR2 SYDVKM. CDR3 size: 14 residues. V was pared by 6 bases and J by 3 bases, with 5 bases of the junction left unmatched. CDR3 nucleotides: TGTGCCAGCAGAAACAGGGGGCAGGACACTGAAGCTTTCTTT. Encoded protein: CASRNRGQDTEAFF.

This chain joins TRBV4-3 and TRBJ1-2, with D possibly TRBD1 on 6 matching bases. Germline-derived CDR1 and CDR2 are LGHNA and YSLEER. This CDR3 has 17 residues. The germline V and J ends were trimmed by 0 bases and 3 bases, with 17 bases remaining between them. CDR3 region: CASSQDRDGGRDYGYTF. CDR3 nucleotide sequence: TGCGCCAGCAGCCAAGATAGAGACGGGGGGCGTGACTATGGCTACACCTTC.

The V call is TRBV6-5, the J call TRBJ2-3; 8 bases map to TRBD2. J lost 0 bases, V lost 7 bases, and 0 bases had no gene match. CDR3 length equals 13 residues. Germline CDR1 is MNHEY and CDR2 is SVGAGI. CDR3 residues: CASKRGSTDTQYF. As DNA, the CDR3 is TGTGCCAGCAAGCGGGGGAGCACAGATACGCAGTATTTT.

The chain recombines TRBV19 with TRBJ1-2; tentative D call: TRBD1 (5 bases). Per germline, CDR1 LNHDA and CDR2 SQIVND (reference sequence). Trimming removed 5 bases from V and 7 bases from J, with 17 bases in between. This CDR3 is 14 amino acids long. CDR3 in DNA: TGTGCCAGTAGTTCCGGACCGACTCAGGGTGGCTACACCTTC. Its protein is CASSSGPTQGGYTF.

The chain employs TRBV9 and TRBJ1-1, with 10 bases matching TRBD1. This CDR3 is built from 13 residues. The germline V gene has CDR1 SGDLS and CDR2 YYNGEE. The V gene end was trimmed by 4 bases and the J gene end by 5 bases; junction bases not matched to a gene: 2. This CDR3 is CASSPDRGTEAFF. The CDR3, as DNA: TGTGCCAGCAGCCCGGACAGGGGGACTGAAGCTTTCTTT.